Listed below are T cell receptor beta chains from one sample, sequenced in a study of tumour-infiltrating T cells in Burkitt lymphoma. The table came from immunoSEQ multiplex PCR; TCRdb's copy has only in-frame clones and leaves some out. The sample holds 4,000 to 6,000 clones, around 9.9% seen once. Material: tumor tissue. Receptors originate from a human donor with diffuse large B-cell lymphoma. The CDR3 runs from the conserved cysteine through the conserved F or W. Fields, in order: D gene, V gene, clone size, J gene, CDR3 DNA, CDR3 protein. D genes are given only for firm matches. The size of a clone is reported for some rows only, either as once, few or many, or as a class for expanded clones.

>.|TRBV7-9|.|TRBJ1-1
TGTGCCAGCAGCCCAAGTGGCGGACACACATATGAAGCTTTCTTT
CASSPSGGHTYEAFF
>.|TRBV7-7|.|TRBJ2-5
TGTGCCAGCAGCCGACAGTACCAAGAGACCCAGTACTTC
CASSRQYQETQYF
>.|TRBV7-2|few|TRBJ2-2
TGTGCCAGCAGCTTTAACACCGGGGAGCTGTTTTTT
CASSFNTGELFF
>TRBD1|TRBV10-1|few|TRBJ2-1
TGCGCCAGCAGACCGACAGGGTTGGGTGAGCAGTTCTTC
CASRPTGLGEQFF
>.|TRBV7-7|few|TRBJ1-4
TGTGCCAGCAGGGCAGGGAGAGGGGGAGATGAAAAACTGTTTTTT
CASRAGRGGDEKLFF
>.|TRBV7-8|.|TRBJ2-7
TGTGCCAGCAGCTACATAGACAGGTTGGACTTC
CASSYIDRLDF
>.|TRBV5-8|few|TRBJ1-1
TGTGCCAGCAGCTTGGAGATGAACACTGAAGCTTTCTTT
CASSLEMNTEAFF
>.|TRBV5-6|.|TRBJ2-2
TGTGCCAGCAGCCGGACAGCGAACACCGGGGAGCTGTTTTTT
CASSRTANTGELFF
>.|TRBV10-1|.|TRBJ2-2
TGCGCCAGCAGTGAGGCAGGCGGGGAGCTGTTTTTT
CASSEAGGELFF
>TRBD1|TRBV6-1|few|TRBJ2-1
TGTGCCAGCAGACGGGCCGGGACAGGGGGCCGGGAGCAGTTCTTC
CASRRAGTGGREQFF
>.|TRBV6-1|few|TRBJ2-7
TGTGCCAGCAACCGGGGGGAGCAGTACTTC
CASNRGEQYF
>TRBD1|TRBV9|.|TRBJ2-3
TGTGCCAGCAGCGGATACCGAGGGGGCTCAGACCGGGGTACGCAGTATTTT
CASSGYRGGSDRGTQYF
>TRBD2|TRBV7-6|few|TRBJ2-1
TGTGCCAGCAGCTTAGTAGGGACTAGCGGCAATGAGCAGTTCTTC
CASSLVGTSGNEQFF
>.|TRBV5-6|.|TRBJ2-3
TGTGCCAGCAGCTTGGTTGCACTTTCGGATACGCAGTATTTT
CASSLVALSDTQYF
>TRBD2|TRBV4-3|few|TRBJ2-5
TGCGCCAGCAGCCAAGAACTAGCGGGGGGTCGGGAGACCCAGTACTTC
CASSQELAGGRETQYF
>.|TRBV7-7|.|TRBJ2-2
TGTGCCAGCAGCTTAGCCCCCGTATTGGCGAACACCGGGGAGCTGTTTTTT
CASSLAPVLANTGELFF
>TRBD1|TRBV7-2|.|TRBJ2-3
TGTGCCAGCAGCTTAGGGACAGGGCCAGATACGCAGTATTTT
CASSLGTGPDTQYF
>.|TRBV5-4|.|TRBJ2-5
TGTGCCAGCAGCTTATCTCTTAGTGACCCCCGATTCGGGGAGACCCAGTACTTC
CASSLSLSDPRFGETQYF
>TRBD1|TRBV6-4|.|TRBJ2-7
TGTGCCAGCAGTCTTCACAGGGGCTACGAGCAGTACTTC
CASSLHRGYEQYF
>TRBD2|TRBV2|.|TRBJ2-1
TGTGCCACCGTTGGGGCGGGGGGGCCAGGAGAGCAGTTCTTC
CATVGAGGPGEQFF
>TRBD1|TRBV27|few|TRBJ1-4
TGTGCCAGCAGTTCTCAACAGGGGGCCGCTAATGAAAAACTGTTTTTT
CASSSQQGAANEKLFF
>TRBD1|TRBV13|few|TRBJ2-1
TGTGCCAGCAGCTGGAGGGACAGGGGCCTCAATGAGCAGTTCTTC
CASSWRDRGLNEQFF
>TRBD1|TRBV6-1|few|TRBJ1-5
TGTGCCAGCATCCGGGACAGGGGGCTTCAGCCCCAGCATTTT
CASIRDRGLQPQHF
>.|TRBV7-2|few|TRBJ1-4
TGTGCCAGCAGCTCCCCGGGGGGTGATAGTGAAAAACTGTTTTTT
CASSSPGGDSEKLFF
>TRBD1|TRBV27|.|TRBJ1-2
TGTGCCAGCAGGAACCCCGGGACAGGGGAATCGGATGGCTACACCTTC
CASRNPGTGESDGYTF
>TRBD1|TRBV18|.|TRBJ1-1
TGTGCCAGCTCACCATTAGGACAGGGATTACCCACTGAAGCTTTCTTT
CASSPLGQGLPTEAFF
>.|TRBV7-9|.|TRBJ1-2
TGTGCCAGCAGCTCGGGGTCGGGAGGGGCCTATGGCTACACCTTC
CASSSGSGGAYGYTF
>.|TRBV21-1|.|TRBJ2-5
TGTGCCAGCAGCCTAAAGATAGTTTACCAAGAGACCCAGTACTTC
CASSLKIVYQETQYF
>.|TRBV2|few|TRBJ1-6
TGTGCCAGCAGTTCACAGGGTAGAGATTCACCCCTCCACTTT
CASSSQGRDSPLHF
>TRBD2|TRBV5-1|.|TRBJ2-2
TGCGCCAGCCTAGCGGGGGGCGTCCCGAACACCGGGGAGCTGTTTTTT
CASLAGGVPNTGELFF
>TRBD1|TRBV19|few|TRBJ1-5
TGTGCCAGTAGTATTCTAGGGCTAAGGGAGGGACAGAGCAATCAGCCCCAGCATTTT
CASSILGLREGQSNQPQHF
>.|TRBV18|few|TRBJ1-2
TGTGCCAGCTCACCTCTCGACAGCGGTTATGGCTACACCTTC
CASSPLDSGYGYTF
>.|TRBV19|.|TRBJ1-5
TGTGCCAGTAGTATAGATAGAGGTACAAGCAATCAGCCCCAGCATTTT
CASSIDRGTSNQPQHF
>.|TRBV2|.|TRBJ2-5
TGTGCCAGCACGTCGCTCGGGCAGCGCCAAGAGACCCAGTACTTC
CASTSLGQRQETQYF
>.|TRBV7-2|few|TRBJ2-7
TGTGCCAGCAGCCAGGTTAGGGCTAGCCGCGAGCAGTACTTC
CASSQVRASREQYF
>.|TRBV6-6|.|TRBJ1-2
TGTGCCAGCCGGATTGGAGGGGACTATGGCTACACCTTC
CASRIGGDYGYTF
>TRBD1|TRBV19|few|TRBJ1-5
TGTGCCAGTAGGGACAGGGGGCCCAATCAGCCCCAGCATTTT
CASRDRGPNQPQHF
>TRBD1|TRBV6-5|few|TRBJ1-1
TGTGCCAGCAGTTACGGGACAGGGTACACTGAAGCTTTCTTT
CASSYGTGYTEAFF
>.|TRBV14|.|TRBJ2-7
TGTGCCAGCAGCCAAGGAGGGGTCGAGCAGTACTTC
CASSQGGVEQYF
>TRBD1|TRBV4-3|.|TRBJ2-7
TGCGCCAGCAGCTCCGGACAATGGACAGGTAGCGAGCAGTACTTC
CASSSGQWTGSEQYF
>.|TRBV11-2|.|TRBJ2-7
TGTGCCAGCAGCCCACTGGGCGTGAGCTCCTACGAGCAGTACTTC
CASSPLGVSSYEQYF
>.|TRBV5-4|.|TRBJ1-2
TGTGCCAGCAGCTCCCATCCGATCAACTATGGCTACACCTTC
CASSSHPINYGYTF
>TRBD1|TRBV10-1|.|TRBJ2-3
TGCGCCAGCAGTGATGTTGACAGGGGGACAGATACGCAGTATTTT
CASSDVDRGTDTQYF
>TRBD1|TRBV30|few|TRBJ2-3
TGTGCCGGGACAGGTTCCTACACAGATACGCAGTATTTT
CAGTGSYTDTQYF
>.|TRBV6-1|.|TRBJ1-1
TGTGCCAGCAGTGAACAGGGAGCGGGCACTGAAGCTTTCTTT
CASSEQGAGTEAFF